This T cell receptor (beta chain) emerged from a study of CD8+ T cells in alopecia areata. As to this clone: Other DNA sequences in this specimen translate into the identical CDR3.

Germline V gene lookup returns CDR1 SNHLY and CDR2 FYNNEI. The V and J ends lost 9 bases and 0 bases respectively, with 6 bases between them. The CDR3 consists of 13 residues. Extraction and reverse transcription of RNA yielded cDNA as the sequencing template. TCRdb's copy holds only in-frame clones and misses some; the assay was immunoSEQ multiplex PCR. This table holds 160,000 or so clones, 67% found once. This clonotype originated in a human donor with alopecia areata. The J gene is TRBJ1-6, the V gene TRBV2; D is uncertain. The specimen was CD8+ T cells sorted from blood, collected at week 0. The CDR3 DNA sequence: TGTGCCAGTGTTGGCTCCTATAATTCACCCCTCCACTTT. Amino acids: CASVGSYNSPLHF.